These T cell receptor beta chains were read from a single sample in a study of Ad26.COV2.S vaccination and SARS-CoV-2 variants. Assay used: immunoSEQ multiplex PCR; TCRdb lists only in-frame clones, some missing. This table has about 220,000 clones, around 89% appearing once. Source: peripheral blood, taken in a trial of Ad26.COV2.S vaccine versus placebo. Every receptor here comes from a person between 18 and 65 years old who received the Ad26.COV2.S COVID-19 vaccine or a placebo. Each CDR3 is given with its conserved first and last residue. A D gene is named only where the DNA matches it firmly. Clone size, where shown, is once, few, many, or a class for clones that have expanded.

abundance,v_gene,d_gene,j_gene,CDR3aa,CDR3nt
NA,TRBV20-1,NA,TRBJ1-5,CSASGQSNQPQHF,TGCAGTGCAAGTGGACAGAGCAATCAGCCCCAGCATTTT
NA,TRBV28,TRBD1,TRBJ1-5,CASRNWETGGSSQPQHF,TGTGCCAGCAGAAACTGGGAGACAGGGGGCAGTAGTCAGCCCCAGCATTTT
NA,TRBV30,NA,TRBJ1-4,CAWNEGRRHEKLFF,TGTGCCTGGAACGAGGGCAGGCGGCATGAAAAACTGTTTTTT
NA,TRBV7-6,NA,TRBJ2-7,CASSLPMEWSDYEQYF,TGTGCCAGCAGCTTACCGATGGAATGGTCCGACTACGAGCAGTACTTC
NA,TRBV6-5,NA,TRBJ1-1,CASSLTIYRTEAFF,TGTGCCAGCAGTTTAACGATATATAGGACTGAAGCTTTCTTT
NA,TRBV2,NA,TRBJ2-1,CASSEQGRRSYNEQFF,TGTGCCAGCAGTGAACAGGGCAGGAGGTCCTACAATGAGCAGTTCTTC
NA,TRBV5-8,NA,TRBJ2-6,CASSLLASGANVLTF,TGTGCCAGCAGCCTCCTAGCGTCTGGGGCCAACGTCCTGACTTTC
once,TRBV5-5,NA,TRBJ2-3,CASSLEGSTDTQYF,TGTGCCAGCAGCTTGGAGGGGAGCACAGATACGCAGTATTTT
NA,TRBV30,NA,TRBJ2-1,CACGRRADRNEQFF,TGTGCCTGTGGAAGGAGGGCAGATAGAAATGAGCAGTTCTTC
NA,TRBV9,TRBD2,TRBJ2-7,CASSVTPGLAANEQYF,TGTGCCAGCAGCGTAACCCCCGGACTAGCGGCCAACGAGCAGTACTTC
NA,TRBV6-2/TRBV6-3,TRBD2,TRBJ2-5,CASSYYLAGGETQYF,TGTGCCAGCAGTTACTATCTAGCGGGAGGAGAGACCCAGTACTTC
NA,TRBV20-1,NA,TRBJ2-3,CSASGDLSSGTDTQYF,TGCAGTGCTAGTGGGGACTTATCTAGTGGCACAGATACGCAGTATTTT
NA,TRBV6-1,TRBD2,TRBJ2-4,CASSGGLAGGLKNIQYF,TGTGCCAGCAGTGGCGGACTAGCGGGGGGCCTAAAAAACATTCAGTACTTC
NA,TRBV21-1,NA,TRBJ2-7,CASYIRPRTGEQYF,TGTGCCAGCTATATTCGCCCTCGGACGGGTGAGCAGTACTTC
NA,TRBV11-2,TRBD2,TRBJ2-7,CASSPRGTSGAYEQYF,TGTGCCAGCAGCCCTAGAGGGACTAGCGGGGCCTACGAGCAGTACTTC
once,TRBV23-1,NA,TRBJ1-2,CASSQQTQGSNYGYTF,TGCGCCAGCAGTCAACAAACACAGGGCTCTAACTATGGCTACACCTTC
NA,TRBV5-1,TRBD1,TRBJ2-7,CASSLEPQTGGGEQYF,TGCGCCAGCAGCTTGGAGCCGCAGACAGGGGGCGGCGAGCAGTACTTC
NA,TRBV10-3,TRBD1,TRBJ1-2,CAMGQGIRAGYTF,TGTGCCATGGGACAGGGGATCCGCGCCGGCTACACCTTC
NA,TRBV2,NA,TRBJ2-3,CASSDAPVPDTQYF,TGTGCCAGCAGTGATGCCCCGGTCCCAGATACGCAGTATTTT
once,TRBV7-2,NA,TRBJ2-1,CASSLLTVEQFF,TGTGCCAGCAGCCTCCTTACGGTTGAGCAGTTCTTC
NA,TRBV19,TRBD1,TRBJ1-2,CASSGQGRGYTF,TGTGCCAGTAGCGGACAGGGAAGGGGCTACACCTTC
NA,TRBV7-2,NA,TRBJ2-1,CASSPKGTALRPVRFF,TGTGCCAGCAGCCCCAAGGGGACCGCCCTCCGACCGGTTCGGTTCTTC
once,TRBV11-1,NA,TRBJ2-3,CASSLIRSTDTQYF,TGTGCCAGCAGCTTAATCCGGAGCACAGATACGCAGTATTTT
NA,TRBV27,TRBD1,TRBJ2-7,CASSLSGTGTGEQYF,TGTGCCAGCAGCCTCTCCGGGACAGGGACCGGCGAGCAGTACTTC
NA,TRBV12-3/TRBV12-4,NA,TRBJ2-7,CASSLGRSYEQYF,TGTGCCAGCAGTTTAGGCCGGAGCTACGAGCAGTACTTC
few,TRBV3-1/TRBV3-2,NA,TRBJ2-7,CASSRSLADYEQYF,TGTGCCAGCAGCAGATCACTAGCAGACTACGAGCAGTACTTC
NA,TRBV5-4,TRBD2,TRBJ2-7,CASSSGGFEQYF,TGTGCCAGCAGCTCGGGGGGTTTCGAGCAGTACTTC
NA,TRBV28,NA,TRBJ2-1,CASSLFPTAGSSYNEQFF,TGTGCCAGCAGTTTATTCCCTACCGCGGGCAGCTCCTACAATGAGCAGTTCTTC
NA,TRBV12-3/TRBV12-4,NA,TRBJ2-3,CASSLAGAHTQYF,TGTGCCAGCAGTTTAGCGGGGGCCCATACGCAGTATTTT
NA,TRBV5-6,TRBD2,TRBJ2-1,CASSSNRGPGGNEQFF,TGTGCCAGCAGCTCTAACCGGGGCCCGGGGGGGAATGAGCAGTTCTTC
NA,TRBV19,TRBD1,TRBJ2-3,CASSPGQGWVTDTQYF,TGTGCCAGTAGTCCCGGACAGGGATGGGTCACAGATACGCAGTATTTT
NA,TRBV10-3,NA,TRBJ1-1,CAISDRRGGEAFF,TGTGCCATCAGTGATCGTAGGGGAGGTGAAGCTTTCTTT
NA,TRBV7-2,NA,TRBJ2-5,CASSLAPIFGETQYF,TGTGCCAGCAGCTTAGCGCCTATATTCGGAGAGACCCAGTACTTC
NA,TRBV18,NA,TRBJ2-2,CASSERDTGELFF,TGTGCCAGCTCAGAGAGGGACACCGGGGAGCTGTTTTTT
NA,TRBV6-1,NA,TRBJ2-3,CASSVAGGASTDTQYF,TGTGCCAGCAGTGTGGCAGGTGGGGCTAGCACAGATACGCAGTATTTT
NA,TRBV15,TRBD1,TRBJ2-2,CATSRVRGTGYTGELFF,TGTGCCACCAGCAGAGTCCGCGGGACAGGGTACACCGGGGAGCTGTTTTTT
NA,TRBV6-4,NA,TRBJ2-5,CASRRRDF,TGTGCCAGCAGGCGCAGGGACTTC
NA,TRBV6-5,NA,TRBJ1-1,CASSYIQPSMNTEAFF,TGTGCCAGCAGTTACATCCAGCCATCTATGAACACTGAAGCTTTCTTT
NA,TRBV7-9,TRBD1,TRBJ1-3,CASTLTGASGNTIYF,TGTGCCAGCACCCTAACAGGGGCATCTGGAAACACCATATATTTT
NA,TRBV7-2,NA,TRBJ2-2,CASTWGTGELFF,TGTGCCAGCACTTGGGGGACCGGGGAGCTGTTTTTT
NA,TRBV7-3,TRBD1,TRBJ2-2,CASRRDRGTTGELFF,TGTGCCAGCAGACGGGACAGGGGGACCACCGGGGAGCTGTTTTTT
NA,TRBV19,NA,TRBJ2-7,CASSAAGRAYEQYF,TGTGCCAGTAGTGCCGCCGGGAGAGCCTACGAGCAGTACTTC
NA,TRBV6-6,NA,TRBJ2-7,CASSFGLLGNEQYF,TGTGCCAGCAGTTTTGGTCTTTTAGGGAACGAGCAGTACTTC
NA,TRBV9,NA,TRBJ2-1,CASSVVPNSPYNEQFF,TGTGCCAGCAGCGTAGTTCCGAACAGCCCCTACAATGAGCAGTTCTTC
NA,TRBV5-5,TRBD2,TRBJ2-1,CASIPGLAGTVEQFF,TGTGCCAGCATCCCCGGACTAGCGGGAACTGTTGAGCAGTTCTTC
NA,TRBV6-2/TRBV6-3,NA,TRBJ2-1,CASSNSGTGFNEQFF,TGTGCCAGCAGTAACTCCGGGACGGGTTTCAATGAGCAGTTCTTC
few,TRBV4-2,NA,TRBJ2-7,CASSPRTPAYEQYF,TGTGCCAGCAGCCCGAGGACCCCAGCCTACGAGCAGTACTTC
NA,TRBV7-2,NA,TRBJ1-5,CASSSGQFNQPQHF,TGTGCCAGCAGCTCTGGACAGTTCAATCAGCCCCAGCATTTT
NA,TRBV30,NA,TRBJ1-1,CAWTGLSHTEAFF,TGTGCCTGGACAGGGTTGTCTCACACTGAAGCTTTCTTT
NA,TRBV7-2,NA,TRBJ2-1,CASSLVPGQVDYNEQFF,TGTGCCAGCAGCTTAGTCCCCGGGCAGGTGGACTACAATGAGCAGTTCTTC
NA,TRBV7-3,NA,TRBJ2-7,CASSLNGVSYEQYF,TGTGCCAGCAGCCTCAATGGGGTTTCCTACGAGCAGTACTTC
NA,TRBV4-1,TRBD1,TRBJ2-7,CASSQEGTARHEQYF,TGCGCCAGCAGCCAAGAAGGGACAGCTCGCCACGAGCAGTACTTC
NA,TRBV6-4,TRBD1,TRBJ2-7,CASSDSRTGITYEQYF,TGTGCCAGCAGTGACTCCCGGACAGGAATTACCTACGAGCAGTACTTC
NA,TRBV19,TRBD1,TRBJ2-4,CASSRTGSAKNIQYF,TGTGCCAGTAGTAGGACAGGGTCTGCCAAAAACATTCAGTACTTC